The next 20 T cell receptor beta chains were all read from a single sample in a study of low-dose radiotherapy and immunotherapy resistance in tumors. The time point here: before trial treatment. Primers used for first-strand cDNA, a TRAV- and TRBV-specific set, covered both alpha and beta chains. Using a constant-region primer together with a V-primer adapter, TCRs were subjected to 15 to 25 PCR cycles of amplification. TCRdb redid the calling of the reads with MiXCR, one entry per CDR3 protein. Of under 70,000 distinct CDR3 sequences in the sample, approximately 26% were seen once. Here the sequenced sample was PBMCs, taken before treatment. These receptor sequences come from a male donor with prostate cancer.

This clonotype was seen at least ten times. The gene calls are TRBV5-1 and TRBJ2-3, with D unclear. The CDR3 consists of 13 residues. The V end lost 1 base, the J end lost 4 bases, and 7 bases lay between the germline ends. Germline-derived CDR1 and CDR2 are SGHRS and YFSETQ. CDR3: CASSLYNPDTQYF. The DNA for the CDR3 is TGCGCCAGCAGCTTGTATAATCCAGATACGCAGTATTTT. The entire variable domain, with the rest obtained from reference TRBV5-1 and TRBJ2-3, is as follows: KAGVTQTPRYLIKTRGQQVTLSCSPISGHRSVSWYQQTPGQGLQFLFEYFSETQRNKGNFPGRFSGRQFSNSRSEMNVSTLELGDSALYLCASSLYNPDTQYFGPGTRLTVL.

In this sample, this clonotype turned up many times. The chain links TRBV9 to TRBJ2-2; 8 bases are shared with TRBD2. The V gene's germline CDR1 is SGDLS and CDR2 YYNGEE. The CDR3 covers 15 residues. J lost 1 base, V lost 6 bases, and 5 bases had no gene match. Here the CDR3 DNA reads TGTGCCAGCAACCGTCGGGGGGGGAACACCGGGGAGCTGTTTTTT. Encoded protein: CASNRRGGNTGELFF.

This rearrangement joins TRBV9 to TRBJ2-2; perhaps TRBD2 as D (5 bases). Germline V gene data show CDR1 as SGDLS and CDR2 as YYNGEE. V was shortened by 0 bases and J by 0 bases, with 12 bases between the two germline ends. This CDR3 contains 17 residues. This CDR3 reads CASSVGLLNPNTGELFF. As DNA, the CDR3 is TGTGCCAGCAGCGTAGGACTACTGAATCCGAACACCGGGGAGCTGTTTTTT.

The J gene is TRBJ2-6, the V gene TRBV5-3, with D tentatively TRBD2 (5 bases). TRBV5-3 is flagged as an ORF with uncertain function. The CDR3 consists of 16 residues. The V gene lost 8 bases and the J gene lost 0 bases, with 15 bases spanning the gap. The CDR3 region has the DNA TGTGCCAGCAGCGGACCTTACAGCTCTGGGGCCAACGTCCTGACTTTC. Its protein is CASSGPYSSGANVLTF.

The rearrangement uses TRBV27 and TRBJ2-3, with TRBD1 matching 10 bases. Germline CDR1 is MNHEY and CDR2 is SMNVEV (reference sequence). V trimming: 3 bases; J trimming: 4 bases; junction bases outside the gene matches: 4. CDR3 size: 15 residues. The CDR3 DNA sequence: TGTGCCAGCAGTTTCCAGGGACAGGGGTCAGATACGCAGTATTTT. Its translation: CASSFQGQGSDTQYF.

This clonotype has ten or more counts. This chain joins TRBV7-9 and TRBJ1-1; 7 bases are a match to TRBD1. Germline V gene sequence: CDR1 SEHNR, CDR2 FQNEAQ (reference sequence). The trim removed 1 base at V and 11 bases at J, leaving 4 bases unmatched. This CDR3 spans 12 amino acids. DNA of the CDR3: TGTGCCAGCAGCTTAGAGGGGGCGTCTGCTTTCTTT. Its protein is CASSLEGASAFF.

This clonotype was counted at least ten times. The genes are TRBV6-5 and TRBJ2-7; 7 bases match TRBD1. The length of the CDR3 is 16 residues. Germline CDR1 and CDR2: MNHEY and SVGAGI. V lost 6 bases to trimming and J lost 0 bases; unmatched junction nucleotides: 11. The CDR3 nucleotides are TGTGCCAGCAGCCCCGCCGCGGCAGGGGGCTCCTACGAGCAGTACTTC. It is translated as CASSPAAAGGSYEQYF.

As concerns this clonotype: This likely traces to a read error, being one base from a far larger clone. The CDR3 DNA reads as TGTGCCAGCAGCTTCGGACAGGGCCAAGCCAAAAACATTCAGTACTTC. Protein sequence: CASSFGQGQAKNIQYF. The gene calls are TRBV11-2 and TRBJ2-4; TRBD1 agrees at 8 bases. The CDR3 is made up of 16 amino acids. The germline V gene has CDR1 SGHAT and CDR2 FQNNGV. The trim removed 3 bases at V and 0 bases at J, leaving 4 bases unmatched.

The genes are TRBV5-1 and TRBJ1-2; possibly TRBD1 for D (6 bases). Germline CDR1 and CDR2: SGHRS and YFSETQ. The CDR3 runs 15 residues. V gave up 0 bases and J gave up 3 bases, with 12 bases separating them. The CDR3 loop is CASSLDPGQDYGYTF. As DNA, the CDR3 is TGCGCCAGCAGCTTGGATCCGGGACAAGACTATGGCTACACCTTC.

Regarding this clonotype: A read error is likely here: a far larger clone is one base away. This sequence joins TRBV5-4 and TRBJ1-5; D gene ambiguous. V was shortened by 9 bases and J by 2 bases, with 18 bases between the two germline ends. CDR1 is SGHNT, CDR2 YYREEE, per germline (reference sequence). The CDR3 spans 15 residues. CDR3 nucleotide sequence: TGTGCCAATAGTTTGGGTCGGGCTGGCAATCAGCCCCAGCATTTT. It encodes CANSLGRAGNQPQHF.

CDR3 region: CASSYSGPSGNTGELFF. CDR3 bases: TGTGCCAGCAGTTACTCGGGGCCTAGCGGAAACACCGGGGAGCTGTTTTTT. The rearrangement joins TRBV6-8 to TRBJ2-2, with 7 bases lining up with TRBD2. This CDR3 has 17 amino acids. The ends lost 0 bases at V and 2 bases at J; junction bases unmatched: 6. CDR1 is MNHGY, CDR2 SAAAGT, per germline.

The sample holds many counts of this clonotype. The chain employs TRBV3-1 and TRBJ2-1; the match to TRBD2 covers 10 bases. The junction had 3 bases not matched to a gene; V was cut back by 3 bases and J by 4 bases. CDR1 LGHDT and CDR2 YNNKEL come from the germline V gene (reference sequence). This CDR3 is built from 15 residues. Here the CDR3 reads CASSHSGGGYNEQFF. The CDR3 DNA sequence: TGTGCCAGCAGCCACAGCGGGGGGGGGTACAATGAGCAGTTCTTC.

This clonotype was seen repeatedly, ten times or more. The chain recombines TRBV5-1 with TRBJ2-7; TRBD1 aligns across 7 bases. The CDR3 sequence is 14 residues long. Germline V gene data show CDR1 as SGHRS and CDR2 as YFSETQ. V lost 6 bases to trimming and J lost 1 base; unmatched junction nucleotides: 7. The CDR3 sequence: CASMVGTASYEQYF. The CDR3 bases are TGCGCCAGCATGGTCGGGACAGCTTCCTACGAGCAGTACTTC.

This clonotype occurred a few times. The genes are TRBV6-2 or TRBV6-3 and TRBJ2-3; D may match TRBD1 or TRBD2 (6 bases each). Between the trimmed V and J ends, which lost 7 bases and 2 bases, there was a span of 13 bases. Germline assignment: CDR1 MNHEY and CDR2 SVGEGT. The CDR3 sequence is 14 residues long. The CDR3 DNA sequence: TGTGCCAGCAAGGGGGGAGGCCTCACAGATACGCAGTATTTT. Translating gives CASKGGGLTDTQYF.

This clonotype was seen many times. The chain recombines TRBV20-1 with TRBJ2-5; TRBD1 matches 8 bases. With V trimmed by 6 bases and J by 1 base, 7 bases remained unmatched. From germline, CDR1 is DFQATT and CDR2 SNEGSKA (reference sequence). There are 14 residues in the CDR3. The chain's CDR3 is CSAHRGTVQETQYF. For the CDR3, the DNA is TGCAGTGCGCACAGGGGGACTGTCCAAGAGACCCAGTACTTC.

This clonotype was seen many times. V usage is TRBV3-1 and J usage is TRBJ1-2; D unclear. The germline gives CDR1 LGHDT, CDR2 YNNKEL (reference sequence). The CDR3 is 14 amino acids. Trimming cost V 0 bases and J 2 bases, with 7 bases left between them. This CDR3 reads CASSQEQRNYGYTF. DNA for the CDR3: TGTGCCAGCAGCCAAGAACAGAGAAACTATGGCTACACCTTC.

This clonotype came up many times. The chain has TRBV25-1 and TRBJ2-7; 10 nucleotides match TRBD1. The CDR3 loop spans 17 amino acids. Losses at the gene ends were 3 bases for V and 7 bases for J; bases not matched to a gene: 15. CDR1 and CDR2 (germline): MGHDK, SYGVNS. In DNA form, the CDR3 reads TGTGCCAGCAGTGAGGGACAGGGGCACCCTCCAGCGGGAGAGCAGTACTTC. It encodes CASSEGQGHPPAGEQYF.

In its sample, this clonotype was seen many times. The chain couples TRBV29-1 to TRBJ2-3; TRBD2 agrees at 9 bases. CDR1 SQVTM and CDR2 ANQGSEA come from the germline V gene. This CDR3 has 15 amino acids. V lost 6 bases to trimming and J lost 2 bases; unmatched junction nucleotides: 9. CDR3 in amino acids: CSVGLTSGITDTQYF. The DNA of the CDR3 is TGCAGCGTGGGGCTGACTAGCGGAATCACAGATACGCAGTATTTT.

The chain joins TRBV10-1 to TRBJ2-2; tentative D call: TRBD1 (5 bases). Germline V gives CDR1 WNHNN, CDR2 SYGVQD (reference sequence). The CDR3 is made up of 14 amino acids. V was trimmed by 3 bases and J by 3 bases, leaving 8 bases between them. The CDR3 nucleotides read TGCGCCAGCAGTGACCTAGGGGACACCGGGGAGCTGTTTTTT. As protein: CASSDLGDTGELFF.

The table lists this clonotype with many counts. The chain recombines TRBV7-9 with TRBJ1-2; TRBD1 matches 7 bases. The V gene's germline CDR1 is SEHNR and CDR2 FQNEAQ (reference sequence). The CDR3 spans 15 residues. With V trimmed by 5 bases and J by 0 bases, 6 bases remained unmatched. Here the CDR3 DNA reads TGTGCCAGCAGCCCGGGACAGAACTCTAACTATGGCTACACCTTC. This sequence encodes CASSPGQNSNYGYTF.